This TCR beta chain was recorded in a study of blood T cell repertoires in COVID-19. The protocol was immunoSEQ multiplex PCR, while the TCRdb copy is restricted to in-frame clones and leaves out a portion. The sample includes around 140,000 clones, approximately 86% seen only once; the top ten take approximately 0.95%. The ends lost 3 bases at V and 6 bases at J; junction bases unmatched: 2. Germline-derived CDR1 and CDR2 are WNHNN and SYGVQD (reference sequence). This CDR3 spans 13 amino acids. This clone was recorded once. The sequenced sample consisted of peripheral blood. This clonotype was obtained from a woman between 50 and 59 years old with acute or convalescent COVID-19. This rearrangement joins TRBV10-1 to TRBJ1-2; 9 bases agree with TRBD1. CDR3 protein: CASSEQGANGYTF. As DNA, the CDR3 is TGCGCCAGCAGTGAACAGGGGGCGAATGGCTACACCTTC.